The 25 T cell receptor beta chains presented below share a single source sample, sequenced in a study of T-cell reconstitution after alpha-beta-depleted transplantation in children (dated by TCRdb to 2016 to 2017). The library was produced with PCR. TCRdb names Illumina HiSeq 2500 as the instrument used. Molecular barcoding was employed in the preparation of TCR libraries, with unique molecular identifiers being used to normalize TCRbeta repertoire quantification. The raw public reads went through TCRdb reprocessing: fastp at Q25, MiXCR clone calling, in-frame beta chains kept. Rows are combined by CDR3 protein, so each entry shows the most common genes and DNA. Within this sample are about 490,000 distinct CDR3 sequences, with about 10% of them counted one time only. Just over 2% of the sample goes to the ten largest clones. Explained via the paper, the treatment or condition label denotes: allogeneic hematopoietic cell transplantation with graft depleted of TCRalphabeta T cells and CD19 B cells.

The material was PBMCs, obtained before TCRalphabeta/CD19-depleted stem cell transplant. The source of these receptors is a child under 10 years old with inherited bone marrow failure, due to receive a stem cell transplant.

The V call is TRBV19, the J call TRBJ2-7; the D gene is possibly TRBD2 (6 bases). The CDR3 consists of 13 residues. Germline CDR1 and CDR2: LNHDA and SQIVND (reference sequence). The ends were cut back, 3 bases at V and 3 bases at J, with 9 bases in the middle. The CDR3 DNA sequence: TGTGCCAGTAGTATGGCGGGGATCTACGAGCAGTACTTC. Translated: CASSMAGIYEQYF.

This clonotype has a count of ten or more. The CDR3 DNA reads TGTGCCAGCAGTTTAGCCCAACGGGAGTTCGGCTACACCTTC. Amino acid sequence: CASSLAQREFGYTF. The chain links TRBV12-3 or TRBV12-4 to TRBJ1-2; D is undetermined. V was clipped by 0 bases and J by 8 bases, with 13 bases between them. The CDR3 has 14 residues.

In this sample, this clonotype turned up many times. This chain links TRBV12-3 or TRBV12-4 with TRBJ1-3, with 8 bases aligning to TRBD1. There are 14 residues in the CDR3. J was trimmed by 4 bases and V by 1 base; bases with no gene match: 0. The CDR3 bases are TGTGCCAGCAGTTTAGGGACAGGGGGAAACACCATATATTTT. Protein product: CASSLGTGGNTIYF.

This clonotype was observed at least ten times. The chain carries TRBV5-1 and TRBJ1-4; 7 positions match TRBD1. CDR1 and CDR2 from the germline V gene are SGHRS and YFSETQ. V lost 4 bases, J lost 8 bases, and 11 bases stayed unmatched. CDR3 size: 15 residues. Here the CDR3 DNA reads TGCGCCAGCAGCGCCGGACAGGCGCGGGGCGAAAAACTGTTTTTT. Translated: CASSAGQARGEKLFF.

This clonotype appeared many times. V is TRBV7-9 and J is TRBJ2-7; either TRBD1 or TRBD2 may fit D (5 bases each). The germline V gene has CDR1 SEHNR and CDR2 FQNEAQ (reference sequence). The CDR3 has 17 amino acids. The V end was cut by 5 bases, the J end by 0 bases, with 20 bases between. For the CDR3, the DNA is TGTGCCAGCAGCATCTCACCCACAGGACTTAACTCCTACGAGCAGTACTTC. Translated: CASSISPTGLNSYEQYF.

This clonotype has a count of ten or more. CDR3 nucleotides: TGTGCCAGTACGCTTAGCAATCAGCCCCAGCATTTT. This gives the protein CASTLSNQPQHF. The chain joins TRBV19 to TRBJ1-5; D remains ambiguous. The length of the CDR3 is 12 residues. Trimming took off 7 bases at V and 0 bases at J, with 4 bases between the two ends. In germline, CDR1 is LNHDA, CDR2 SQIVND (reference sequence).

This clonotype occurred many times. The chain combines TRBV12-3 or TRBV12-4 with TRBJ2-7, with 11 bases lining up with TRBD2. J lost 2 bases, V lost 3 bases, and 3 bases had no gene match. The CDR3 has 15 residues. The CDR3 loop reads CASSFASGRPYEQYF. Here the CDR3 DNA reads TGTGCCAGCAGTTTCGCTAGCGGGAGGCCCTACGAGCAGTACTTC.

The chain links TRBV7-2 to TRBJ2-2; 9 bases map to TRBD2. The germline V gene encodes CDR1 SGHTA and CDR2 FQGNSA. The CDR3 totals 15 residues. Trimming took 3 bases from V and 8 from J; bases not matched to a gene: 7. The CDR3 sequence is CASSLSGGRWGELFF. Written as DNA, the CDR3 is TGTGCCAGCAGCTTGAGCGGGGGGCGCTGGGGGGAGCTGTTTTTT.

At least ten counts were recorded for this clonotype. The chain's CDR3 is CASSLRVRGADSSYNEQFF. The CDR3, as DNA: TGCGCCAGCAGCTTAAGGGTCCGGGGGGCGGACAGCTCCTACAATGAGCAGTTCTTC. J is TRBJ2-1 and V is TRBV5-1, with a tentative D call TRBD2 (7 bases). V lost 2 bases and J lost 0, with 21 bases in between. Germline CDR1 is SGHRS and CDR2 is YFSETQ. This CDR3 contains 19 residues.

The chain recombines TRBV18 with TRBJ1-2, with TRBD1 identical over 9 bases. Germline trimming cut 0 bases from V and 5 bases from J; bases unmatched to any gene: 7. Germline values: CDR1 KGHSH, CDR2 LQKENI. The CDR3 covers 16 residues. The CDR3 DNA follows: TGTGCCAGCTCACCACCTCTCTACGGACAGGGGTATGGCTACACCTTC. It specifies CASSPPLYGQGYGYTF.

This clonotype was counted between two and nine times. An end of the junction differs from the germline gene, which may be a read error. This rearrangement joins TRBV7-9 to TRBJ2-1, with a possible D match to TRBD2 (5 bases). The CDR3 length is 13 residues. Germline-derived CDR1 and CDR2 are SEHNR and FQNEAQ (reference sequence). This chain's CDR3 is CTSSLPGTNEQFF. The CDR3 coding sequence is TGTACCAGCAGCTTACCGGGAACGAATGAGCAGTTCTTC.

This clonotype occurred many times. CDR3 bases: TGTGCCAGCAGTTTTGGGCGTCAAGAGACCCAGTACTTC. This translates into CASSFGRQETQYF. The chain recombines TRBV6-5 with TRBJ2-5; no firm D call. Trimming removed 4 bases at V and 2 bases at J, with 8 bases between. Germline V gene sequence: CDR1 MNHEY, CDR2 SVGAGI. CDR3 length: 13 residues.

The genes are TRBV11-2 and TRBJ2-1; a possible D gene is TRBD2 (5 bases). Germline assignment: CDR1 SGHAT and CDR2 FQNNGV. V was pared by 3 bases and J by 5 bases, with 14 bases between. This CDR3 contains 15 residues. Here the CDR3 reads CASSFPADFNNEQFF. The CDR3 DNA reads TGTGCCAGCAGCTTCCCAGCGGACTTCAACAATGAGCAGTTCTTC.

The table lists this clonotype with a few counts. CDR3 residues: CASSLGLAGGGSEQYF. The CDR3, as DNA: TGTGCCAGCAGCTTGGGACTAGCGGGAGGGGGATCCGAGCAGTACTTC. V is TRBV7-2 and J is TRBJ2-7; 16 bases line up with TRBD2. The CDR3 spans 16 residues. The germline V gene has CDR1 SGHTA and CDR2 FQGNSA. V lost 3 bases and J lost 6; bases outside the gene matches: 5.

This clonotype was seen at least ten times. This sequence joins TRBV5-1 and TRBJ2-2; 7 bases line up with TRBD2. Germline V gene data show CDR1 as SGHRS and CDR2 as YFSETQ. This CDR3 comprises 17 residues. Germline trimming cut 2 bases from V and 1 base from J; bases unmatched to any gene: 8. The CDR3 spells CASSFFVGRLNTGELFF. For the CDR3, the DNA is TGCGCCAGCAGCTTTTTTGTCGGGAGGTTGAACACCGGGGAGCTGTTTTTT.

This clonotype was found many times. The genes are TRBV6-5 and TRBJ2-2, with a weak D call TRBD1 (6 bases). V was shortened by 8 bases and J by 0 bases, with 16 bases between the two germline ends. The germline V gene has CDR1 MNHEY and CDR2 SVGAGI. This CDR3 is built from 16 residues. This chain's CDR3 is CASRGQSSANTGELFF. CDR3 DNA: TGTGCCAGCCGAGGACAGTCCAGCGCGAACACCGGGGAGCTGTTTTTT.

This clonotype was observed at least ten times. The chain is built from TRBV2 and TRBJ2-1, with 11 bases that match TRBD2. V was clipped by 5 bases and J by 6 bases; unmatched bases: 6. Per the germline V gene, CDR1 is SNHLY and CDR2 is FYNNEI. The CDR3 is 15 amino acids. The CDR3 loop reads CASSLIGLAGNEQFF. CDR3 DNA: TGTGCCAGCAGTCTTATAGGACTAGCGGGCAATGAGCAGTTCTTC.

This clonotype has ten or more counts. V and J are TRBV7-9 and TRBJ2-1; the D gene is possibly TRBD2 (7 bases). Germline V gene sequence: CDR1 SEHNR, CDR2 FQNEAQ (reference sequence). CDR3 size: 16 residues. Trimming removed 8 bases from V and 4 bases from J, with 21 bases in between. DNA for the CDR3: TGTGCCAGCCATAGGGGGGGACTTGCCCTGTACAATGAGCAGTTCTTC. Protein product: CASHRGGLALYNEQFF. The whole variable domain, remainder taken from reference TRBV7-9 and TRBJ2-1, is DTGVSQNPRHKITKRGQNVTFRCDPISEHNRLYWYRQTLGQGPEFLTYFQNEAQLEKSRLLSDRFSAERPKGSFSTLEIQRTEQGDSAMYLCASHRGGLALYNEQFFGPGTRLTVL.

This clonotype was picked up many times. This chain uses TRBV12-3 or TRBV12-4 with TRBJ2-1; D is perhaps TRBD1 (6 bases). This CDR3 region has 15 residues. The ends were cut back, 3 bases at V and 7 bases at J, with 16 bases in the middle. The CDR3 loop is CASSFRGRGGNEQFF. The CDR3 DNA is TGTGCCAGCAGTTTCAGGGGCAGGGGTGGAAATGAGCAGTTCTTC.

This clonotype was seen only a few times. The rearrangement uses TRBV7-9 and TRBJ1-6; 8 bases agree with TRBD1. This CDR3 is 14 amino acids long. Germline CDR1 reads SEHNR; CDR2 reads FQNEAQ (reference sequence). V lost 5 bases and J lost 10; bases outside the gene matches: 7. The CDR3 loop reads CASSLTGDLSPLHF. CDR3 nucleotides: TGTGCCAGCAGCCTGACAGGGGATCTATCACCCCTCCACTTT.

This clonotype was seen repeatedly, ten times or more. The J gene is TRBJ1-5, the V gene TRBV19, with 9 positions matching TRBD1. Germline CDR1 and CDR2: LNHDA and SQIVND (reference sequence). CDR3 length: 14 amino acids. V shed 8 bases, J shed 2 bases, and the junction held 4 bases outside the gene matches. CDR3 sequence (DNA): TGTGCCAGTCAAAGGACAGGGGGCAATCAGCCCCAGCATTTT. Translated: CASQRTGGNQPQHF.

The sample holds many counts of this clonotype. CDR3 in amino acids: CASSLEQGAHAFF. The CDR3 coding sequence is TGTGCCAGCAGCTTAGAGCAGGGGGCGCATGCTTTCTTT. The chain couples TRBV7-9 to TRBJ1-1, with 8 bases identical to TRBD1. Germline lookup yields CDR1 SEHNR and CDR2 FQNEAQ (reference sequence). The CDR3 extends over 13 amino acids. J was trimmed by 11 bases and V by 1 base; bases with no gene match: 6.

This clonotype turned up a few times. CDR3 loop: CASSLYMPETQYF. For the CDR3, the DNA is TGTGCCAGCAGCTTGTACATGCCGGAGACCCAGTACTTC. The chain couples TRBV5-6 to TRBJ2-5, with unresolved D. In germline, CDR1 is SGHDT, CDR2 YYEEEE. The CDR3 spans 13 residues. V was shortened by 1 base and J by 5 bases, with 9 bases between the two germline ends.

This clonotype was found many times. The gene calls are TRBV4-3 and TRBJ1-1, with D hard to call. CDR3 size: 13 residues. CDR1 LGHNA and CDR2 YSLEER come from the germline V gene. V lost 0 bases and J lost 9, with 11 bases in between. The CDR3 coding sequence is TGCGCCAGCAGCCAAGACGCGTCCGGAAAAGCTTTCTTT. The encoded protein is CASSQDASGKAFF.

About this clonotype: This may be a read error: a much more frequent sequence differs by one nucleotide. This chain links TRBV27 with TRBJ2-7; 10 positions agree with TRBD2. The CDR3 length is 18 residues. Trimming at V came to 4 bases and at J to 0 bases, leaving 12 bases not matched to a gene. The germline gives CDR1 MNHEY, CDR2 SMNVEV (reference sequence). The CDR3 DNA is TGTGCCAGCAGTTCGAATTATGCTAGCGGGAGTGGCTCCTACGAGCAGTACTTC. It translates to CASSSNYASGSGSYEQYF.